This T cell receptor beta chain was retrieved from a study of blood T cell repertoires in COVID-19. A few counts support this clone. The CDR3 sequence is 14 residues long. Germline CDR1 and CDR2: SNHLY and FYNNEI. Losses at the gene ends were 10 bases for V and 3 bases for J; bases not matched to a gene: 10. Repertoires were generated with immunoSEQ multiplex PCR, while TCRdb's copy carries only in-frame clones and drops some. The sample lists nearly 350,000 clones, around 86% occurring once. The J gene is TRBJ1-2, the V gene TRBV2, with TRBD1 matching 8 bases. The sample was peripheral blood. The source is a woman aged 50 to 65 with COVID-19, enrolled during active disease. The CDR3 spells CAIGTPGQDYGYTF. The CDR3 bases are TGTGCCATCGGAACTCCGGGACAGGACTATGGCTACACCTTC.